This is a list of T cell receptor beta chains from one sample in a study of CD8+CD57+ T cells in acquired aplastic anemia. TCRdb independently ran MiXCR on the reads; one entry per CDR3 protein. Seen here are fewer than 200,000 distinct CDR3 sequences, 55% to 75% observed once, and the top ten hold about 48%. The sample was sorted CD4+, CD8+, or CD8+CD57+ T cells (not recorded which) from PBMCs. These receptors all stem from a human donor in good health. CDR3s include the opening cysteine and the closing phenylalanine or tryptophan. Each record gives: D gene, J gene, V gene, CDR3 length, clone size, CDR3 DNA, CDR3 protein. A D gene is named only where the DNA matches it firmly. Expanded clones are given a class, and other clones once, few, many or no size at all.

D gene: TRBD1; J gene: TRBJ1-1; V gene: TRBV20-1; CDR3 length: 13; clone size: -; CDR3 DNA: TGCAGTGCTAGATTCACAGGGGATACTGAAGCTTTCTTT; CDR3 protein: CSARFTGDTEAFF
D gene: -; J gene: TRBJ2-3; V gene: TRBV5-6; CDR3 length: 17; clone size: few; CDR3 DNA: TGTGCCAGCAGCTTGGGAGCTGAGTGGAGTCTCGGAGATACGCAGTATTTT; CDR3 protein: CASSLGAEWSLGDTQYF
D gene: -; J gene: TRBJ2-7; V gene: TRBV7-2; CDR3 length: 11; clone size: few; CDR3 DNA: TGTGCCAGCAGAAATCAGGGGGAGCAGTACTTC; CDR3 protein: CASRNQGEQYF
D gene: -; J gene: TRBJ2-5; V gene: TRBV27; CDR3 length: 17; clone size: -; CDR3 DNA: TGTGCCAGCCGGCACCCTCTCCCACAAGATAACGTGGAGACCCAGTACTTC; CDR3 protein: CASRHPLPQDNVETQYF
D gene: TRBD1; J gene: TRBJ1-2; V gene: TRBV7-2; CDR3 length: 13; clone size: -; CDR3 DNA: TGTGCCAGCAGCCTTGACAGTGTAGGGGGCTACACTTTC; CDR3 protein: CASSLDSVGGYTF
D gene: -; J gene: TRBJ1-1; V gene: TRBV7-2; CDR3 length: 17; clone size: once; CDR3 DNA: TGTGCCAGCAGCTTTGGTAAACAGGTGGCCCGGGGGACTGAAGCTTTCTTT; CDR3 protein: CASSFGKQVARGTEAFF
D gene: TRBD1; J gene: TRBJ2-7; V gene: TRBV19; CDR3 length: 15; clone size: -; CDR3 DNA: TGTGCCAGTAGTATAACCGGACAGGGACGGAACGAGCAGTACTTC; CDR3 protein: CASSITGQGRNEQYF
D gene: -; J gene: TRBJ2-7; V gene: TRBV20-1; CDR3 length: 13; clone size: -; CDR3 DNA: TGCAGTGCTAAGGGCGGCACAACCTACGAGCAGTACTTC; CDR3 protein: CSAKGGTTYEQYF
D gene: -; J gene: TRBJ2-1; V gene: TRBV20-1; CDR3 length: 14; clone size: many; CDR3 DNA: TGCAGTGCAGGCGCCCCAGGATACCCCAGTGAGCAGTTCTTC; CDR3 protein: CSAGAPGYPSEQFF
D gene: TRBD1; J gene: TRBJ1-1; V gene: TRBV7-9; CDR3 length: 15; clone size: -; CDR3 DNA: TGTGCTAGCAGCTTCGTGACAGGGATGAACACTGAAGCTTTCTTT; CDR3 protein: CASSFVTGMNTEAFF
D gene: TRBD1; J gene: TRBJ1-2; V gene: TRBV5-4; CDR3 length: 11; clone size: -; CDR3 DNA: TGTGCCAGCAGCTTGAACAGGGGATACACCTTC; CDR3 protein: CASSLNRGYTF
D gene: -; J gene: TRBJ2-7; V gene: TRBV10-3; CDR3 length: 15; clone size: -; CDR3 DNA: TGTGCCATCAGTGAGATGACAGGGAGGTCTATCGAGCAGTACTTC; CDR3 protein: CAISEMTGRSIEQYF
D gene: -; J gene: TRBJ1-2; V gene: TRBV6-4; CDR3 length: 14; clone size: few; CDR3 DNA: TGTGCCATCAGTGCCCTCGGCAGAAACTATGGCTACACCTTC; CDR3 protein: CAISALGRNYGYTF
D gene: TRBD2; J gene: TRBJ2-5; V gene: TRBV9; CDR3 length: 14; clone size: -; CDR3 DNA: TGTGCCAGCAGCGTAGCTACGGGAGGGGAGACCCAGTACTTC; CDR3 protein: CASSVATGGETQYF
D gene: -; J gene: TRBJ2-3; V gene: TRBV5-6; CDR3 length: 15; clone size: once; CDR3 DNA: TGTGCCAGCAGCCCTGGCGGAGAATACACAGATACGCAGTATTTT; CDR3 protein: CASSPGGEYTDTQYF
D gene: -; J gene: TRBJ2-7; V gene: TRBV9; CDR3 length: 13; clone size: few; CDR3 DNA: TGTGCCAGCAGCGCTACACCAACCTACGAGCAGTACTTC; CDR3 protein: CASSATPTYEQYF
D gene: TRBD1; J gene: TRBJ1-4; V gene: TRBV15; CDR3 length: 15; clone size: few; CDR3 DNA: TGTGCCACCAGCAGGGACCAGACAGGGTTAGAAAAACTGTTTTTT; CDR3 protein: CATSRDQTGLEKLFF
D gene: TRBD2; J gene: TRBJ2-5; V gene: TRBV7-7; CDR3 length: 15; clone size: -; CDR3 DNA: TGTGCTAGCAGCATCGGACTAGCGCACCAAGAGACTCAGTACTTC; CDR3 protein: CASSIGLAHQETQYF
D gene: -; J gene: TRBJ2-5; V gene: TRBV2; CDR3 length: 14; clone size: -; CDR3 DNA: TGTGCCAGCAGTGGGGCGACGCCAGAGGGAACCCAGTACTTC; CDR3 protein: CASSGATPEGTQYF
D gene: -; J gene: TRBJ2-1; V gene: TRBV19; CDR3 length: 16; clone size: -; CDR3 DNA: -; CDR3 protein: CASTSGLAGKYNEQFF
D gene: -; J gene: TRBJ2-3; V gene: TRBV4-2; CDR3 length: 15; clone size: -; CDR3 DNA: TGTGCCAGCAGCCAAGTAGACAGAAGCACAGATACGCAGTATTTT; CDR3 protein: CASSQVDRSTDTQYF
D gene: TRBD1; J gene: TRBJ2-1; V gene: TRBV5-1; CDR3 length: 15; clone size: once; CDR3 DNA: TGCGCCAGCACCTTCCTCGGGACAGGGATCAATGAGCAGTTCTTC; CDR3 protein: CASTFLGTGINEQFF
D gene: TRBD2; J gene: TRBJ2-1; V gene: TRBV9; CDR3 length: 13; clone size: many; CDR3 DNA: TGTGCCAGCAGCGTAGCGCGGGAGGAAGAGCAGTTCTTC; CDR3 protein: CASSVAREEEQFF
D gene: TRBD2; J gene: TRBJ2-5; V gene: TRBV30; CDR3 length: 15; clone size: few; CDR3 DNA: TGTGCCTGGAGCACAGGACTAGCGCTCCAAGAGACCCAGTACTTC; CDR3 protein: CAWSTGLALQETQYF
D gene: -; J gene: TRBJ1-1; V gene: TRBV2; CDR3 length: 14; clone size: -; CDR3 DNA: TGTGCCAGCAGTGCGCCGACAGGGAACACTGAAGCTTTCTTT; CDR3 protein: CASSAPTGNTEAFF
D gene: TRBD2; J gene: TRBJ2-5; V gene: TRBV6-2/TRBV6-3; CDR3 length: 16; clone size: -; CDR3 DNA: TGTGCCAGCAGTGGCCGGACTAGCGGGCCGCAAGAGACCCAGTACTTC; CDR3 protein: CASSGRTSGPQETQYF
D gene: -; J gene: TRBJ2-5; V gene: TRBV7-6; CDR3 length: 19; clone size: -; CDR3 DNA: TGTGCCAGCAGCCCGACACGACAGGGGGCGGGAGGGCCGGGAGAGACCCAGTACTTC; CDR3 protein: CASSPTRQGAGGPGETQYF